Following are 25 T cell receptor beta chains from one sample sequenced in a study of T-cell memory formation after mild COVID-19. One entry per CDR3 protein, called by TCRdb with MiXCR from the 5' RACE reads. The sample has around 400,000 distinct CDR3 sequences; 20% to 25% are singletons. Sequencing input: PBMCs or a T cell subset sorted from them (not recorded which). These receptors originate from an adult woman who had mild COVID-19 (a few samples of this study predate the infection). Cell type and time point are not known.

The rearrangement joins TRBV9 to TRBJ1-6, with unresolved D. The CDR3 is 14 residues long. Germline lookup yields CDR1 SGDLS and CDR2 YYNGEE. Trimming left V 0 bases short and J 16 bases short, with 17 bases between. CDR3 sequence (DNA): TGTGCCAGCAGCGTAGCTGGGAGCGTAGAGAGTCTCCACTTT. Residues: CASSVAGSVESLHF.

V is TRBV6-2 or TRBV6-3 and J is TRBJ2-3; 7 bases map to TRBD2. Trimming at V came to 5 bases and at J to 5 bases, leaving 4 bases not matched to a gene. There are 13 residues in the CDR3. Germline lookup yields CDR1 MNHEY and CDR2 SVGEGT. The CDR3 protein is CASSGPGGDTQYF. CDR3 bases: TGTGCCAGCAGTGGACCGGGGGGAGATACGCAGTATTTT.

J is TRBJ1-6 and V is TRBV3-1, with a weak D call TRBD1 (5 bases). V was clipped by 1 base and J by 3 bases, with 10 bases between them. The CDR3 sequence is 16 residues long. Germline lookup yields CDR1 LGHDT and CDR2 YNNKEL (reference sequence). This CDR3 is CASSQVGQIYNSPLHF. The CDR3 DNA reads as TGTGCCAGCAGCCAAGTGGGGCAAATCTATAATTCACCCCTCCACTTT.

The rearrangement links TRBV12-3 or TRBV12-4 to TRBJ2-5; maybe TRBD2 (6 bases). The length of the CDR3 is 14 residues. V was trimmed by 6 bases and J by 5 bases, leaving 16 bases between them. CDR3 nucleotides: TGTGCCAGCAGACTATCGGGAGAGGGTGAGACCCAGTACTTC. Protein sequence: CASRLSGEGETQYF.

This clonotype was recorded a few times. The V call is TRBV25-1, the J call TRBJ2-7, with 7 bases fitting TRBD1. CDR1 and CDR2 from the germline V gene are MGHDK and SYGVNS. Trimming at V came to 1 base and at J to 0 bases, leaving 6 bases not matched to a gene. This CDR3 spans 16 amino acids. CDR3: CASSEFVAGGSYEQYF. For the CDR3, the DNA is TGTGCCAGCAGTGAATTCGTCGCAGGGGGCTCCTACGAGCAGTACTTC.

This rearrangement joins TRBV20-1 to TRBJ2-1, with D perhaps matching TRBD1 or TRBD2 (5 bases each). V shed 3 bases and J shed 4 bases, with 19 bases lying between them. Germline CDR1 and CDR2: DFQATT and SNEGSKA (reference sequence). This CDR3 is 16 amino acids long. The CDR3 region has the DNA TGCAGTGCTAGCAGGCCGGGACCAGACTCTTACAATGAGCAGTTCTTC. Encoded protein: CSASRPGPDSYNEQFF.

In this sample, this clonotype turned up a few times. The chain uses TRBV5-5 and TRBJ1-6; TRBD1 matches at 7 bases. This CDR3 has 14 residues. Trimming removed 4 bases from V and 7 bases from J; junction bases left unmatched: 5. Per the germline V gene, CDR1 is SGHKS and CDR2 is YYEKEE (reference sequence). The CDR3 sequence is CASSTGTANSPLHF. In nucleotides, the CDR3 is TGTGCCAGCAGCACTGGGACAGCCAATTCACCCCTCCACTTT.

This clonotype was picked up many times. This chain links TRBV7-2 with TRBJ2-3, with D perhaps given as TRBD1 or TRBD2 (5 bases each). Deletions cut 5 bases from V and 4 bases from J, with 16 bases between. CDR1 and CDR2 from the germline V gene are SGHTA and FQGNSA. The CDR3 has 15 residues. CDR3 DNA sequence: TGTGCCAGCAGCATCCTCGGGGCTAGGTCAGATACGCAGTATTTT. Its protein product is CASSILGARSDTQYF.

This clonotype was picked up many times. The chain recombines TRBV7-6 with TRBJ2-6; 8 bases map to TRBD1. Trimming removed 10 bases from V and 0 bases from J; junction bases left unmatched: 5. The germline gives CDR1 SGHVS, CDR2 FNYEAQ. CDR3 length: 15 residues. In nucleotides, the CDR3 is TGTGCCACCCGGGACAGGCCCTCTGGGGCCAACGTCCTGACTTTC. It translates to CATRDRPSGANVLTF.

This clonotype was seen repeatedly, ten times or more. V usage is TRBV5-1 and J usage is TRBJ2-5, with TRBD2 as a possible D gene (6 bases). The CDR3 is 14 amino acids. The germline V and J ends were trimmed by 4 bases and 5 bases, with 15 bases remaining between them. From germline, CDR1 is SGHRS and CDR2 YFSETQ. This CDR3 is CASSTGDLRETQYF. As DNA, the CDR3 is TGCGCCAGCAGCACGGGGGACCTCAGGGAGACCCAGTACTTC. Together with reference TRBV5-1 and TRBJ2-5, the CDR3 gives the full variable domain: KAGVTQTPRYLIKTRGQQVTLSCSPISGHRSVSWYQQTPGQGLQFLFEYFSETQRNKGNFPGRFSGRQFSNSRSEMNVSTLELGDSALYLCASSTGDLRETQYFGPGTRLLVL.

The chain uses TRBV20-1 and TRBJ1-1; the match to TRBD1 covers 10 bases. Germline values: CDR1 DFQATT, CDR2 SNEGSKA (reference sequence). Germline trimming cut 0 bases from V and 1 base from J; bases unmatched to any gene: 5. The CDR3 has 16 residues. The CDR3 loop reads CSAREGTGARNTEAFF. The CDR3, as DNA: TGCAGTGCTAGAGAGGGGACAGGGGCTCGGAACACTGAAGCTTTCTTT.

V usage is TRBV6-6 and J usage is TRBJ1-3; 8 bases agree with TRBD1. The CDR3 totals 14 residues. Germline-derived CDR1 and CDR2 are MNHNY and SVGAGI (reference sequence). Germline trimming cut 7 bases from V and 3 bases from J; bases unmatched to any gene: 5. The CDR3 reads CASTVGQGGNTIYF. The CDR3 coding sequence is TGTGCCAGCACTGTTGGACAGGGTGGAAACACCATATATTTT.

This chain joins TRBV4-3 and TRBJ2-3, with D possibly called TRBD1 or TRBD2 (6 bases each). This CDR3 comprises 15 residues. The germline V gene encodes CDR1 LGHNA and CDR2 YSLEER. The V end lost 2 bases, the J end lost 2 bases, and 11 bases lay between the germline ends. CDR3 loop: CASSQSGAHTDTQYF. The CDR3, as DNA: TGCGCCAGCAGCCAATCGGGGGCCCACACAGATACGCAGTATTTT.

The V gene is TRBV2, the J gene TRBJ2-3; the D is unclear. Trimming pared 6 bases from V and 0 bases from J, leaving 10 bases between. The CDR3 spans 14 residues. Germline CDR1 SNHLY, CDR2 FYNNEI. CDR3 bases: TGTGCCAGCAGCCCCGACACTAGCACAGATACGCAGTATTTT. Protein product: CASSPDTSTDTQYF.

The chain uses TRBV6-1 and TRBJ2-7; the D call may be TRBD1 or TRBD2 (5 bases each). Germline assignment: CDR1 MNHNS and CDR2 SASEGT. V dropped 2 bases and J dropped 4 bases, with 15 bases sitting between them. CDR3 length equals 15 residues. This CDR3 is CASSEQGGRDYEQYF. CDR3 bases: TGTGCCAGCAGTGAACAAGGAGGCAGGGATTACGAGCAGTACTTC.

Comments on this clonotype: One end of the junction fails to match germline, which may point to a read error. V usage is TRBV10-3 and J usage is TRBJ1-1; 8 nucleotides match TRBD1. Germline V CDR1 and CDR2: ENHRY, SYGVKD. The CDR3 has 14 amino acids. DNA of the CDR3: TGTGCCATCAGTGAGTCGGATTCCGCCACAGGGGGTGTCTTT. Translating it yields CAISESDSATGGVF.

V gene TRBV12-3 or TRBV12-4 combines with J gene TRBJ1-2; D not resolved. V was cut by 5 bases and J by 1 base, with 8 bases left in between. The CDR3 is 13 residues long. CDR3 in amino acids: CASSVEINYGYTF. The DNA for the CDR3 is TGTGCCAGCAGTGTAGAGATTAACTATGGCTACACCTTC.

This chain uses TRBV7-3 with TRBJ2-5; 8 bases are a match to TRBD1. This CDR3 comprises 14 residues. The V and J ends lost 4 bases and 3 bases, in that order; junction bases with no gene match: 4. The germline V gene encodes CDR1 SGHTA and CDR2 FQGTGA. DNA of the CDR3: TGTGCCAGCAGCTCCCAGGGGGCGGAAGAGACCCAGTACTTC. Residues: CASSSQGAEETQYF. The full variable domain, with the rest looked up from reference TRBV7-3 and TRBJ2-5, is GAGVSQTPSNKVTEKGKYVELRCDPISGHTALYWYRQSLGQGPEFLIYFQGTGAADDSGLPNDRFFAVRPEGSVSTLKIQRTERGDSAVYLCASSSQGAEETQYFGPGTRLLVL.

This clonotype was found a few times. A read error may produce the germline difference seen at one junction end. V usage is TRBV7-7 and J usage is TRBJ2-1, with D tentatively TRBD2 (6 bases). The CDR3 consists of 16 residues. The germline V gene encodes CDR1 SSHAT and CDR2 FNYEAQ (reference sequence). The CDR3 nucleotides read TGTGCTAGCAGCTTAGACCCACTAGCTTTCTACGATGAGCAGTTCTTC. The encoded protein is CASSLDPLAFYDEQFF.

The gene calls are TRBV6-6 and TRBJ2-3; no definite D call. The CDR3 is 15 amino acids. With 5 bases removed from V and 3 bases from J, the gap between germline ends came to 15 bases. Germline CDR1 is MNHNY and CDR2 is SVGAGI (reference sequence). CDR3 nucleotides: TGTGCCAGCAGTCCCGGGCCCTGGCGTACAGATACGCAGTATTTT. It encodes CASSPGPWRTDTQYF.

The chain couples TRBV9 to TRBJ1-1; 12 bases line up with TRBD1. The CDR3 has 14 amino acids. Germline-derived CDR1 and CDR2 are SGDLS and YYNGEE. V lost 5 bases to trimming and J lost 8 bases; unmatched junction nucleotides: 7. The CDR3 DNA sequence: TGTGCCAGCAGGGGACAGGGGGCGGGGAACGAAGCTTTCTTT. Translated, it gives CASRGQGAGNEAFF.

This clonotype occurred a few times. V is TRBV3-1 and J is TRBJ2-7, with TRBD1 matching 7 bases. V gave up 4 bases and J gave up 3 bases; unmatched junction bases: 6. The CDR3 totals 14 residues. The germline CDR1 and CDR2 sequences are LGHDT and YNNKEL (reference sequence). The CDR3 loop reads CASSPWTGGYEQYF. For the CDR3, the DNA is TGTGCCAGCAGCCCCTGGACAGGAGGCTACGAGCAGTACTTC.

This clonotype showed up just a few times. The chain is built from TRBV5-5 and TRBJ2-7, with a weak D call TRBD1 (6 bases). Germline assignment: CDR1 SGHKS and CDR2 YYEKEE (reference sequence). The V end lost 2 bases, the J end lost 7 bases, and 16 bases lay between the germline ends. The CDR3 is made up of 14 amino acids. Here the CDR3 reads CASSFLHLRGEQYF. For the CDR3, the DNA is TGTGCCAGCAGCTTTTTACACCTCAGGGGAGAGCAGTACTTC.

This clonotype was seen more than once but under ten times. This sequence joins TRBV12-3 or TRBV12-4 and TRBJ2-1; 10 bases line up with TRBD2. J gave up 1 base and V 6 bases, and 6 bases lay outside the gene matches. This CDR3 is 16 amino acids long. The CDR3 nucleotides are TGTGCCAGCAGCCTCCGTAGCGGGAGGTCCTACAATGAGCAGTTCTTC. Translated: CASSLRSGRSYNEQFF.

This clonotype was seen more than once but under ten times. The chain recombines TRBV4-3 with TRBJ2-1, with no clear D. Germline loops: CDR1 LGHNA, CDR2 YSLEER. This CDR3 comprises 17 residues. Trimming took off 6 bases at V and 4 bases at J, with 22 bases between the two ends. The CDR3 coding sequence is TGCGCCAGCAGGGGTGATCACCGGATGGGTAGGTACAATGAGCAGTTCTTC. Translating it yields CASRGDHRMGRYNEQFF.